The clone carrying this T cell receptor beta chain came up a few times. Its antigen remains unknown. Via MiXCR, TCRdb re-called the reads, giving one row per CDR3 protein. The sample lists approximately 270,000 distinct CDR3 sequences, less than 25% occurring once. The sample belongs to a study of T cell repertoires in cytomegalovirus infection. J was trimmed by 4 bases and V by 0 bases; bases with no gene match: 3. CDR3 size: 14 residues. Germline lookup yields CDR1 MGHRA and CDR2 YSYEKL. Sequencing was performed on cultured PBMCs, taken from culture after CMV antigen stimulation. The sequence came from a human donor in good health (CMV status not recorded). Some clones in this sample may be carry-over from other donors' samples. The chain couples TRBV4-1 to TRBJ2-7, with 7 bases matching TRBD1. The CDR3 sequence: CASSQDRGKYEQYF. CDR3 DNA: TGCGCCAGCAGCCAAGACAGGGGGAAATACGAGCAGTACTTC.